This T cell receptor (beta chain) stems from a study of blood T cell repertoires in COVID-19. Study context: Nucleic acid was either cDNA or gDNA, and it came from T cells, B-cell-depleted T cells, or PBMCs.

Unmatched junction bases numbered 7, after V lost 0 bases and J lost 4 bases. From germline, CDR1 is LGHNA and CDR2 YNFKEQ. CDR3 length: 17 amino acids. In the original workflow: Amplifying reference gene primers gave estimates of nucleated cell counts. TCRdb's copy holds only in-frame clones and misses some; the assay was immunoSEQ multiplex PCR. V, J and clone size reflect that table, while D and trimming were determined from the DNA. The sample shows around 84,000 clones, about 87% of them seen only once. The chain has TRBV4-2 and TRBJ2-3; 10 bases map to TRBD2. The sequence was obtained from a man at least 80 years old with active or convalescent COVID-19. Sequencing was carried out using peripheral blood. The CDR3 sequence is CASSQERASGSADTQYF. Here the CDR3 DNA reads TGTGCCAGCAGCCAAGAAAGGGCTAGCGGGAGCGCAGATACGCAGTATTTT.